This TCR beta chain was identified during a study of blood T cells in healthy people across ages. CDR3 size: 16 residues. Germline V gene data show CDR1 as SNHLY and CDR2 as FYNNEI. V lost 3 bases, J lost 2 bases, and 4 bases stayed unmatched. Regarding this clonotype: Its cognate antigen is unknown.

Ranging in age from about 6 to 95, the donors were healthy Caucasian individuals from Russia. There were at least 5 micrograms of total RNA extracted from every sample. Together with a sample-barcoded 5' primer, a J-beta primer mix was included in a second PCR lasting roughly 6 to 12 cycles. TCRdb passed the 5' RACE reads through MiXCR, listing each CDR3 protein once. The sample has roughly 700,000 distinct CDR3 sequences, 49% seen once. Study-level results: Long-lived donors carried more naive CD4+ cells and greater diversity than aged donors. Diversity figures based on one million T cells were deemed too low.

The chain combines TRBV2 with TRBJ2-6; 7 bases map to TRBD1. The sequenced sample was blood. This clonotype was obtained from a woman aged 55-70 years in good health. CDR3 DNA sequence: TGTGCCAGCAGTGATCTGACAGGGCCTGGGGCCAACGTCCTGACTTTC. Its translation: CASSDLTGPGANVLTF.